Shown below are 5 T cell receptor beta chains from a single sample sequenced in a study of long-term antiretroviral therapy in people with HIV. The assay used was immunoSEQ (version v3.0), run at survey level. Sequencing was performed with immunoSEQ multiplex PCR; in TCRdb, only in-frame clones are kept and a portion is missing. The sample shows approximately 17,000 clones, under 85% of them seen only once. The sequencing here drew on unsorted PBMCs, taken 2.5 years before starting antiretroviral therapy. Receptors originate from a woman aged 45-65 years with HIV.

This clone has only one observation. The chain uses TRBV12-5 and TRBJ1-1; D uncertain. Trimming stripped 7 bases from V and 7 bases from J, with 13 bases between. There are 12 residues in the CDR3. Germline-derived CDR1 and CDR2 are LGHNT and FRNRAP. DNA for the CDR3: TGTGCTAGTGCCATAACTGGATATGAAGCTTTCTTT. This encodes CASAITGYEAFF.

The J gene is TRBJ2-3, the V gene TRBV7-2, with D possibly matching TRBD2 (5 bases). Per germline, CDR1 SGHTA and CDR2 FQGNSA. The V end lost 4 bases, the J end lost 3 bases, and 11 bases lay between the germline ends. This CDR3 region has 14 residues. The CDR3 region has the DNA TGTGCCAGCAGCTCCTATCAGCGGACAGATACGCAGTATTTT. Translation gives CASSSYQRTDTQYF.

CDR3: CASSQALGSPLHF. Written as DNA, the CDR3 is TGTGCCAGCAGCCAGGCTTTGGGTTCACCCCTCCACTTT. J is TRBJ1-6 and V is TRBV7-3; the D is unclear. CDR1 SGHTA and CDR2 FQGTGA come from the germline V gene. V was cut by 5 bases and J by 9 bases, with 11 bases left in between. The CDR3 is 13 residues long. The whole variable domain, remainder taken from reference TRBV7-3 and TRBJ1-6, is GAGVSQTPSNKVTEKGKYVELRCDPISGHTALYWYRQSLGQGPEFLIYFQGTGAADDSGLPNDRFFAVRPEGSVSTLKIQRTERGDSAVYLCASSQALGSPLHFGNGTRLTVT.

The chain uses TRBV2 and TRBJ1-1, with 7 bases aligning to TRBD1. CDR1 SNHLY and CDR2 FYNNEI come from the germline V gene. The CDR3 sequence is 11 residues long. After removal of 5 bases from V and 11 bases from J, the junction contained 5 bases not matched to a gene. The CDR3 DNA sequence: TGTGCCAGCAGTATTGGGACAGTTGCTTTCTTT. Its translation: CASSIGTVAFF. Full variable domain (missing parts from reference TRBV2 and TRBJ1-1): EPEVTQTPSHQVTQMGQEVILRCVPISNHLYFYWYRQILGQKVEFLVSFYNNEISEKSEIFDDQFSVERPDGSNFTLKIRSTKLEDSAMYFCASSIGTVAFFGQGTRLTVV.

In its sample, this clone was seen once. This chain uses TRBV5-1 with TRBJ1-1, with 8 bases that match TRBD1. With V trimmed by 0 bases and J by 0 bases, 1 base remained unmatched. The CDR3 loop spans 15 amino acids. CDR1 SGHRS and CDR2 YFSETQ come from the germline V gene. CDR3 sequence (DNA): TGCGCCAGCAGCTTGGGGGACAGGTTGAACACTGAAGCTTTCTTT. This sequence encodes CASSLGDRLNTEAFF.